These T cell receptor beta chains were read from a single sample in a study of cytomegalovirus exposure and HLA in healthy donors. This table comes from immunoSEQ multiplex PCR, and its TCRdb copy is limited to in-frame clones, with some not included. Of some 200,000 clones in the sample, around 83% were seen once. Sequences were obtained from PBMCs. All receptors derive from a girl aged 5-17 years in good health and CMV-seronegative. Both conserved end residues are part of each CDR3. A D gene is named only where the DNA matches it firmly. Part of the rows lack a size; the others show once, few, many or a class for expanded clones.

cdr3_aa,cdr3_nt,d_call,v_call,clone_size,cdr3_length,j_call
CASSVGVTVGQPQHF,TGTGCCAGCAGCGTAGGGGTGACAGTAGGTCAGCCCCAGCATTTT,-,TRBV9,-,15,TRBJ1-5
CASSHPGLINGYTF,TGTGCCAGCAGCCACCCAGGGTTGATCAATGGCTACACCTTC,-,TRBV14,once,14,TRBJ1-2
CASRRRTGNEAFF,TGTGCCAGCAGAAGAAGAACAGGAAATGAAGCTTTCTTT,-,TRBV6-6,few,13,TRBJ1-1
CASSPRVRVGGNEQFF,TGTGCCAGCAGCCCCCGGGTCAGGGTAGGAGGGAATGAGCAGTTCTTC,-,TRBV7-2,once,16,TRBJ2-1
CASSLVTVTSGAYGYTF,TGTGCCAGCAGCTTAGTGACCGTTACTAGCGGGGCCTATGGCTACACCTTC,-,TRBV7-2,-,17,TRBJ1-2
CASSPTGQETQYF,TGTGCCAGCTCACCGACAGGTCAAGAGACCCAGTACTTC,-,TRBV18,-,13,TRBJ2-5
CASNEAVNGYTF,TGTGCCAGCAATGAGGCGGTAAATGGCTACACCTTC,-,TRBV28,-,12,TRBJ1-2
CASKTTSGPYNEQFF,TGTGCCAGCAAAACTACTAGCGGCCCGTACAATGAGCAGTTCTTC,TRBD2,TRBV2,-,15,TRBJ2-1
CASTVQGIEQYF,TGTGCCAGCACGGTACAGGGGATCGAGCAGTACTTC,TRBD1,TRBV2,-,12,TRBJ2-7
CASSSKTSHPFEQYF,TGTGCCAGCAGCTCCAAAACATCCCATCCTTTCGAGCAGTACTTC,-,TRBV5-4,-,15,TRBJ2-7
CSVTTPDRSTTDTQYF,TGCAGCGTTACCACCCCCGACAGGAGCACCACAGATACGCAGTATTTT,-,TRBV29-1,-,16,TRBJ2-3
CASSLTLSTTGTEQYF,TGTGCCAGCAGCCTCACGCTATCCACCACAGGGACCGAGCAGTACTTC,-,TRBV6-6,-,16,TRBJ2-7
CASSAGQGAGLYGYTF,TGTGCCAGCAGTGCAGGACAGGGGGCCGGACTCTATGGCTACACCTTC,TRBD1,TRBV2,-,16,TRBJ1-2
CASSLFQGELNTGELFF,TGTGCCAGCAGCTTGTTTCAGGGGGAATTGAACACCGGGGAGCTGTTTTTT,TRBD1,TRBV7-2,-,17,TRBJ2-2
CASSLSSGKLFF,TGTGCCAGCAGCTTATCTTCCGGAAAACTGTTTTTT,-,TRBV7-6,-,12,TRBJ1-4
CASSSLGLARPTDTQYF,TGTGCCAGCAGTTCCTTGGGACTGGCACGTCCGACAGATACGCAGTATTTT,-,TRBV28,-,17,TRBJ2-3
CASSLDRGIYEQYF,TGCGCCAGCAGCTTGGACAGGGGGATCTACGAGCAGTACTTC,TRBD1,TRBV5-1,few,14,TRBJ2-7
CASSFRNGGGTEAFF,TGTGCCAGCAGCTTCCGGAATGGGGGAGGGACTGAAGCTTTCTTT,-,TRBV5-4,-,15,TRBJ1-1
CAWKPGREQYF,TGTGCCTGGAAGCCGGGGAGGGAGCAGTACTTC,-,TRBV30,-,11,TRBJ2-7
CASSQDEGGGNTIYF,TGCGCCAGCAGCCAAGATGAAGGAGGTGGAAACACCATATATTTT,-,TRBV4-3,-,15,TRBJ1-3
CASSLAGDYGYTF,TGTGCCAGCAGTTTAGCAGGGGACTATGGCTACACCTTC,-,TRBV28,-,13,TRBJ1-2
CASSSTRGGQPQHF,TGTGCCAGCAGTTCAACCCGGGGAGGGCAGCCCCAGCATTTT,-,TRBV6-5,-,14,TRBJ1-5
CASSYSGTGGYEQYF,TGTGCCAGCAGTTACTCGGGGACAGGGGGCTACGAGCAGTACTTC,TRBD1,TRBV6-6,few,15,TRBJ2-7
CASSVSSGGETQYF,TGTGCCAGCAGCGTATCTAGCGGGGGGGAGACCCAGTACTTC,TRBD2,TRBV9,-,14,TRBJ2-5
CASSYSGALETQYF,TGTGCCAGCAGCTACAGCGGGGCCCTGGAGACCCAGTACTTC,TRBD2,TRBV7-2,-,14,TRBJ2-5
CASSPGTGITYEQYF,TGTGCCAGCTCACCCGGGACAGGGATTACCTACGAGCAGTACTTC,TRBD1,TRBV18,-,15,TRBJ2-7
CASSLKGGDRYEQYF,TGTGCCAGCAGCTTAAAAGGGGGGGACCGCTACGAGCAGTACTTC,-,TRBV7-3,-,15,TRBJ2-7
CASTPGGAKHNEQFF,TGTGCCAGCACCCCTGGGGGGGCCAAGCACAATGAGCAGTTCTTC,-,TRBV28,-,15,TRBJ2-1
CASSHRDRGTDTQYF,TGCGCCAGCAGCCACCGGGACAGGGGTACAGATACGCAGTATTTT,TRBD1,TRBV5-1,once,15,TRBJ2-3
CASSLVGPTGGAQYF,TGTGCCAGCAGCTTAGTAGGCCCCACCGGGGGAGCGCAGTATTTT,-,TRBV7-8,-,15,TRBJ2-3
CASSLGHQTTRGYTF,TGCGCCAGCAGCCTGGGACACCAAACGACCCGAGGCTACACCTTC,-,TRBV5-1,-,15,TRBJ1-2
CASSPGQLGEKLFF,TGTGCCAGCAGTCCGGGACAGTTGGGTGAAAAACTGTTTTTT,TRBD1,TRBV2,-,14,TRBJ1-4
CSVLLGPRDQPQHF,TGCAGCGTTCTTCTAGGGCCGAGGGATCAGCCCCAGCATTTT,-,TRBV29-1,-,14,TRBJ1-5